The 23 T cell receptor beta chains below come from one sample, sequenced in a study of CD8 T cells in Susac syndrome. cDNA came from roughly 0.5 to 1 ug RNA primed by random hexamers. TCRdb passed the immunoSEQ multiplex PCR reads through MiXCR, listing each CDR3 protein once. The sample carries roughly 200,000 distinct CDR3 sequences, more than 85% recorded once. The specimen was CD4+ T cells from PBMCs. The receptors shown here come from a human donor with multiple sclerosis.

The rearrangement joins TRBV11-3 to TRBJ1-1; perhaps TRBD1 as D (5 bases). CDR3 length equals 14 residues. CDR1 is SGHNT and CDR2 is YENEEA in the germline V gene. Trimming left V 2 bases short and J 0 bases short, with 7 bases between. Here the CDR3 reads CASSLNRMNTEAFF. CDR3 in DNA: TGTGCCAGCAGCTTAAACAGGATGAACACTGAAGCTTTCTTT.

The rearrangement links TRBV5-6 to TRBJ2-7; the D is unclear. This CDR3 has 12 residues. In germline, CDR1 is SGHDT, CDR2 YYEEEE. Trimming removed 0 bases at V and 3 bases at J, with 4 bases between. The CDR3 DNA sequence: TGTGCCAGCAGCTTGGCACGCTACGAGCAGTACTTC. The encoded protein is CASSLARYEQYF. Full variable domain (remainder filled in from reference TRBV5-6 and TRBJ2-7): DAGVTQSPTHLIKTRGQQVTLRCSPKSGHDTVSWYQQALGQGPQFIFQYYEEEERQRGNFPDRFSGHQFPNYSSELNVNALLLGDSALYLCASSLARYEQYFGPGTRLTVT.

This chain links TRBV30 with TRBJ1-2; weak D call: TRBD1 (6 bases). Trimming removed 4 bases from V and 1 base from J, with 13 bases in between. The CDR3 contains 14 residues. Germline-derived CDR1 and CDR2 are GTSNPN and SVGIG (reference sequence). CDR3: CAWNGQMSNYGYTF. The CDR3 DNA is TGTGCCTGGAATGGACAGATGAGTAACTATGGCTACACCTTC.

The CDR3 loop is CASNYHQGGLGTDTQYF. The CDR3 DNA reads as TGTGCCAGCAATTACCACCAAGGGGGGCTTGGCACAGATACGCAGTATTTT. The rearrangement joins TRBV27 to TRBJ2-3; D tentatively reads TRBD1 or TRBD2 (6 bases each). This CDR3 spans 17 amino acids. Germline V gene data show CDR1 as MNHEY and CDR2 as SMNVEV (reference sequence). Trimming took off 7 bases at V and 1 base at J, with 21 bases between the two ends.

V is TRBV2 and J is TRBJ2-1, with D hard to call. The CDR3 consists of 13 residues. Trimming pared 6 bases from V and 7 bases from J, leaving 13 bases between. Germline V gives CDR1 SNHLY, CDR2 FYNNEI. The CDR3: CASSPMLTNEQFF. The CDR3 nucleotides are TGTGCCAGCAGCCCCATGCTTACGAATGAGCAGTTCTTC. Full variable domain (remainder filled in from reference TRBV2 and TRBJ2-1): EPEVTQTPSHQVTQMGQEVILRCVPISNHLYFYWYRQILGQKVEFLVSFYNNEISEKSEIFDDQFSVERPDGSNFTLKIRSTKLEDSAMYFCASSPMLTNEQFFGPGTRLTVL.

CDR3 loop: CSAASGLTDTQYF. The CDR3 coding sequence is TGCAGCGCTGCTAGCGGCCTCACAGATACGCAGTATTTT. The chain carries TRBV29-1 and TRBJ2-3, with 7 bases identical to TRBD2. The CDR3 is made up of 13 amino acids. The junction had 6 bases not matched to a gene; V was cut back by 7 bases and J by 2 bases. The V gene's germline CDR1 is SQVTM and CDR2 ANQGSEA.

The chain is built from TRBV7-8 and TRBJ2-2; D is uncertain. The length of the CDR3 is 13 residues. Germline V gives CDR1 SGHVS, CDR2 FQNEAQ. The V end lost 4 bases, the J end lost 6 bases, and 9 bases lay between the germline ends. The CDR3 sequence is CASSSGISGELFF. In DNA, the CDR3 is TGTGCCAGCAGCTCAGGAATCTCCGGGGAGCTGTTTTTT. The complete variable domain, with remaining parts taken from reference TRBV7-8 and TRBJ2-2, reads GAGVSQSPRYKVAKRGQDVALRCDPISGHVSLFWYQQALGQGPEFLTYFQNEAQLDKSGLPSDRFFAERPEGSVSTLKIQRTQQEDSAVYLCASSSGISGELFFGEGSRLTVL.

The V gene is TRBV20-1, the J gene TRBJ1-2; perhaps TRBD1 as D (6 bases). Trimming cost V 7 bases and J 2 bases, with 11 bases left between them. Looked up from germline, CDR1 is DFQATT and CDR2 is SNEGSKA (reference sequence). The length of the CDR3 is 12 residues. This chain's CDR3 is CSVKGENYGYTF. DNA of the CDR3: TGCAGTGTCAAGGGGGAGAACTATGGCTACACCTTC.

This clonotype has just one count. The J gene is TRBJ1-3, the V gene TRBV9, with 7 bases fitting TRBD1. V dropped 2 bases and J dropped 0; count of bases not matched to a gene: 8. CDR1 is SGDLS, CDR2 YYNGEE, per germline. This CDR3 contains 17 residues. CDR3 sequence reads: CASSVGQVLNSGNTIYF. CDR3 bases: TGTGCCAGCAGCGTCGGACAGGTGCTAAACTCTGGAAACACCATATATTTT. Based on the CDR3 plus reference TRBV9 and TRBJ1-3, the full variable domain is DSGVTQTPKHLITATGQRVTLRCSPRSGDLSVYWYQQSLDQGLQFLIQYYNGEERAKGNILERFSAQQFPDLHSELNLSSLELGDSALYFCASSVGQVLNSGNTIYFGEGSWLTVV.

Written as DNA, the CDR3 is TGTGCCAGCAGTTACCCTAAATCCACAGATACGCAGTATTTT. This translates into CASSYPKSTDTQYF. This chain joins TRBV6-6 and TRBJ2-3; D ambiguous. V lost 2 bases and J lost 2, with 8 bases in between. The CDR3 is made up of 14 amino acids. Germline values: CDR1 MNHNY, CDR2 SVGAGI (reference sequence).

The CDR3 here is CAWGLGLGGTGELFF. CDR3 sequence (DNA): TGTGCCTGGGGCCTAGGCTTAGGTGGGACCGGGGAGCTGTTTTTT. The genes are TRBV30 and TRBJ2-2; D is undetermined. The CDR3 consists of 15 residues. Germline V CDR1 and CDR2: GTSNPN, SVGIG (reference sequence). V lost 5 bases and J lost 5, with 18 bases in between.

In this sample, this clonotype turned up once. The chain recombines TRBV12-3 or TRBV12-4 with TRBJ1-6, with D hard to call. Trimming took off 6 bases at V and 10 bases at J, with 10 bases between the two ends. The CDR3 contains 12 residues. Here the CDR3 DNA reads TGTGCCAGCAGCCGAGACGCGTCACCCCTCCACTTT. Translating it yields CASSRDASPLHF.

The CDR3 coding sequence is TGCAGTGCTACGAAAACCCTGGGCGGCTCCTACGAGCAGTACTTC. This encodes CSATKTLGGSYEQYF. The chain employs TRBV20-1 and TRBJ2-7; D gene uncertain. This CDR3 is built from 15 residues. Germline V gene sequence: CDR1 DFQATT, CDR2 SNEGSKA (reference sequence). The V gene lost 4 bases and the J gene lost 0 bases, with 16 bases spanning the gap.

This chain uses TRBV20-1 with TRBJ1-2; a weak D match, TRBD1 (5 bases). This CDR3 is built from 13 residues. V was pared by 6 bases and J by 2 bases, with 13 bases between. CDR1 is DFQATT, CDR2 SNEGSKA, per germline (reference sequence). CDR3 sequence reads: CSAAGRWNYGYTF. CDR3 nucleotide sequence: TGCAGTGCCGCGGGACGGTGGAACTATGGCTACACCTTC.

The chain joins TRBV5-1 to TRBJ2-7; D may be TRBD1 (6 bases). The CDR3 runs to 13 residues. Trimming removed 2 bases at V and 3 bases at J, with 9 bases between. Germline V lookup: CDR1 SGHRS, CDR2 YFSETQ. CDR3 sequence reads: CASSFQGNYEQYF. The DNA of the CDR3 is TGCGCCAGCAGCTTCCAGGGGAACTACGAGCAGTACTTC. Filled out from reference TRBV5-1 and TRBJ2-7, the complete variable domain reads KAGVTQTPRYLIKTRGQQVTLSCSPISGHRSVSWYQQTPGQGLQFLFEYFSETQRNKGNFPGRFSGRQFSNSRSEMNVSTLELGDSALYLCASSFQGNYEQYFGPGTRLTVT.

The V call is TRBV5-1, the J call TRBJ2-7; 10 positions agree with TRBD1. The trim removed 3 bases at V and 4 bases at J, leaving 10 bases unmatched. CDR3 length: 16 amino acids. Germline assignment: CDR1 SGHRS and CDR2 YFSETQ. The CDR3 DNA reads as TGCGCCAGCAGCTCGAACTCCGGGACAGGGGCTTACGAGCAGTACTTC. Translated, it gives CASSSNSGTGAYEQYF.

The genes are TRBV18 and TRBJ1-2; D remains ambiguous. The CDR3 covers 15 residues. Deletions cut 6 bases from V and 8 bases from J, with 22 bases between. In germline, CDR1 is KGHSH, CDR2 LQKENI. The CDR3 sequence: CASSLRADSTGGYTF. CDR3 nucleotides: TGTGCCAGCTCCCTTAGGGCGGATTCGACGGGAGGCTACACCTTC.

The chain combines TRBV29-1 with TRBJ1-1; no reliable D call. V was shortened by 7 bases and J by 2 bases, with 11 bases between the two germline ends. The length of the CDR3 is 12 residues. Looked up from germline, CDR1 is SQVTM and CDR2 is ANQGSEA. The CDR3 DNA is TGCAGCGGGCAGGAGACAAACACTGAAGCTTTCTTT. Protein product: CSGQETNTEAFF.

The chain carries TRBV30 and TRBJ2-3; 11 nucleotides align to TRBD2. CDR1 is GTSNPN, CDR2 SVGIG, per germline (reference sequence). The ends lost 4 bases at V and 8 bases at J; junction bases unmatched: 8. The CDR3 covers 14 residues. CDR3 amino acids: CAWTLAGGRSTQYF. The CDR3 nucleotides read TGTGCCTGGACGCTAGCGGGGGGTCGGAGTACGCAGTATTTT.

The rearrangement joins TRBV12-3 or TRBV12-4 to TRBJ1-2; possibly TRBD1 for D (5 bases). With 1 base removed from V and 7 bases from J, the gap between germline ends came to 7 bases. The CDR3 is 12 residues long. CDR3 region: CASSLGGLGYTF. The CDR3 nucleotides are TGTGCCAGCAGTTTAGGGGGACTTGGCTACACCTTC.

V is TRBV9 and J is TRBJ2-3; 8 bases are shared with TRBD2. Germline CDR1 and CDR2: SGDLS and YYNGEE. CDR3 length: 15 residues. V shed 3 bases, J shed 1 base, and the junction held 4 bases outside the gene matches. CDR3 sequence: CASSGQLAGTDTQYF. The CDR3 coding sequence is TGTGCCAGCAGCGGACAACTAGCGGGCACAGATACGCAGTATTTT.

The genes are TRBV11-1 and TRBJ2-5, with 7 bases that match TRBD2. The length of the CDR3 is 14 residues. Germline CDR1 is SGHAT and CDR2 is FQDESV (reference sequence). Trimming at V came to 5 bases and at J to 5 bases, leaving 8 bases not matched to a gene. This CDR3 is CASSGWREGETQYF. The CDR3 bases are TGTGCCAGCAGCGGCTGGAGGGAGGGTGAGACCCAGTACTTC. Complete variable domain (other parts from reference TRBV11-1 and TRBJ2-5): EAEVAQSPRYKITEKSQAVAFWCDPISGHATLYWYRQILGQGPELLVQFQDESVVDDSQLPKDRFSAERLKGVDSTLKIQPAELGDSAMYLCASSGWREGETQYFGPGTRLLVL.

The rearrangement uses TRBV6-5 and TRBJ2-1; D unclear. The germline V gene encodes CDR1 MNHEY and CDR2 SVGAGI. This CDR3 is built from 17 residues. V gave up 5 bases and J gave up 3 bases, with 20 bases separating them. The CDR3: CASSHRSGPKGYNEQFF. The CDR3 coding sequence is TGTGCCAGCAGTCACCGTTCGGGCCCCAAAGGCTACAATGAGCAGTTCTTC.